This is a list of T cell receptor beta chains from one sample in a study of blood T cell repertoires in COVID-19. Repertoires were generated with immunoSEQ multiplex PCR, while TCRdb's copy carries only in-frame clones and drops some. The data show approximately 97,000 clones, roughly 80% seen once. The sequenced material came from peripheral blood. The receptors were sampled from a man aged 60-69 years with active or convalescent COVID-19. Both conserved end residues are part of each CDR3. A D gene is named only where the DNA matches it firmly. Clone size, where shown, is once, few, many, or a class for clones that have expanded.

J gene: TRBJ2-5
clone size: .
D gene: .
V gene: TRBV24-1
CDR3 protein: CATSDTEKETQYF
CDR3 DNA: TGTGCCACCAGTGACACAGAAAAAGAGACCCAGTACTTC

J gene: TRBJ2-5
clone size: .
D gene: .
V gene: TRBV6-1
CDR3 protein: CASSEGGTQYF
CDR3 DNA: TGTGCCAGCAGTGAAGGAGGGACCCAGTACTTC

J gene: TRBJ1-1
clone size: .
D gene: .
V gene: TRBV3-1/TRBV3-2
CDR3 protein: CASSRGRVMNTEAFF
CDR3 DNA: TGTGCCAGCAGTCGGGGGAGAGTGATGAACACTGAAGCTTTCTTT

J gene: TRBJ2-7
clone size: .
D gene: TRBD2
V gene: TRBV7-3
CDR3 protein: CASSLREGGEQYF
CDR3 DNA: TGTGCCAGCAGCCTCCGGGAGGGAGGCGAGCAGTACTTC

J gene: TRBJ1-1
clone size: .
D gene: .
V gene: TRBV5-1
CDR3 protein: CASKSASPRTEAFF
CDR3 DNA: TGCGCCAGCAAATCGGCATCCCCGAGGACTGAAGCTTTCTTT

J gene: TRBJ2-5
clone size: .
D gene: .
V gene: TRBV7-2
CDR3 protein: CASSFTGWGETQYF
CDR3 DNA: TGTGCCAGCAGCTTTACAGGGTGGGGAGAGACCCAGTACTTC

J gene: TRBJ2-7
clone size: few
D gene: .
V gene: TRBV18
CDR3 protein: CASSASPPYEQYF
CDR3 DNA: TGTGCCAGCTCGGCTTCCCCCCCCTACGAGCAGTACTTC

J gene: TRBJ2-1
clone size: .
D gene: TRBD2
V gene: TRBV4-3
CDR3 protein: CASSQTSGTGSEQFF
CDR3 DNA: TGCGCCAGCAGCCAGACTAGCGGGACCGGTAGTGAGCAGTTCTTC

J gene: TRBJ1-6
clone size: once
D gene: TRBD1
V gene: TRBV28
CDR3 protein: CASSVGQLQSPLHF
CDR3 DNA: TGTGCCAGCAGTGTGGGACAGCTCCAATCACCCCTCCACTTT

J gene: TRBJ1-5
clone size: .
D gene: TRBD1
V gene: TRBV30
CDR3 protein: CAWADRGGQPQHF
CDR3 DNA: TGTGCCTGGGCGGACAGGGGTGGTCAGCCCCAGCATTTT

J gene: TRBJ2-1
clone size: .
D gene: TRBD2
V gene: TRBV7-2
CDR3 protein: CASSLGSGSSYNEQFF
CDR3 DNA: TGTGCCAGCAGCCTGGGGAGCGGGAGCTCCTACAATGAGCAGTTCTTC

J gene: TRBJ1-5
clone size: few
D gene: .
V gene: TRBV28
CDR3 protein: CASSFGLGGDGQPQHF
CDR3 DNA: TGTGCCAGCAGTTTTGGCCTGGGGGGTGATGGTCAGCCCCAGCATTTT

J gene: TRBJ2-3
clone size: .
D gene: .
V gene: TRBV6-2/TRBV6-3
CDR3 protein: CASSSVSLLDTQYF
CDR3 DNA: TGTGCCAGCAGTTCAGTCTCCCTCTTGGATACGCAGTATTTT

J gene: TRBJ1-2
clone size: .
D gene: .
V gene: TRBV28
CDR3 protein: CASEAVYGYTF
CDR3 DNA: TGTGCCAGCGAGGCAGTCTATGGCTACACCTTC

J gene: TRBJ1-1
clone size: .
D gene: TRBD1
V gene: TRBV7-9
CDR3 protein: CASRDLGTANTEAFF
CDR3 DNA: TGTGCCAGCAGAGACCTAGGGACAGCGAACACTGAAGCTTTCTTT

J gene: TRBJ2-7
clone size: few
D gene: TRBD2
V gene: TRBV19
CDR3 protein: CASTGSYSGRGEQYF
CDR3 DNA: TGTGCCAGTACCGGATCTTATAGCGGGAGAGGCGAGCAGTACTTC

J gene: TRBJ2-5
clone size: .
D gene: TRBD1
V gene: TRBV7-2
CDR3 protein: CASSKRTGETQYF
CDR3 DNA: TGTGCCAGCAGCAAACGGACAGGGGAGACCCAGTACTTC

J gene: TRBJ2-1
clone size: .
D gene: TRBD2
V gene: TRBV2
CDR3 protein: CASSDQSGGPVNEQFF
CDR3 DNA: TGTGCCAGCAGTGATCAATCGGGAGGGCCGGTCAATGAGCAGTTCTTC

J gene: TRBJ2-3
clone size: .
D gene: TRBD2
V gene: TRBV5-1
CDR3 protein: CASSPGSGSEDTQYF
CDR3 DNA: TGCGCCAGCAGCCCGGGTAGCGGGAGTGAAGATACGCAGTATTTT

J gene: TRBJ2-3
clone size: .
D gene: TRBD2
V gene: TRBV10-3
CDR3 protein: CAISESTSGGGTDTQYF
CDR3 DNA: TGTGCCATCAGTGAGTCGACTAGCGGTGGGGGCACAGATACGCAGTATTTT

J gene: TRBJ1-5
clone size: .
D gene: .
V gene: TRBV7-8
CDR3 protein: CASSLTPNQPQHF
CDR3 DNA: TGTGCCAGCAGCTTAACACCGAATCAGCCCCAGCATTTT

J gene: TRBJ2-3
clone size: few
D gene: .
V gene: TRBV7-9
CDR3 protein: CASSSFGGDPYTPTDTQYF
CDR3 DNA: TGTGCCAGCAGCTCGTTCGGCGGAGATCCCTACACCCCCACAGATACGCAGTATTTT

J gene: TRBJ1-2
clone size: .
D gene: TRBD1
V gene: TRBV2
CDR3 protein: CASSVYGLTGLGGYTF
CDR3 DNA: TGTGCCAGCAGTGTGTATGGCCTGACAGGGCTCGGTGGCTACACCTTC

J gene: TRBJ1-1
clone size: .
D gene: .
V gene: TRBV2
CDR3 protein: CASSPETGYLNTEAFF
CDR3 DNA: TGTGCCAGCAGTCCTGAGACAGGTTACCTGAACACTGAAGCTTTCTTT

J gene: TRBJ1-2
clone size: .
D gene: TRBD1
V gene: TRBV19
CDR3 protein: CASSASGQGAYGYTF
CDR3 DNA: TGTGCCAGTAGTGCCTCTGGACAGGGGGCCTATGGCTACACCTTC

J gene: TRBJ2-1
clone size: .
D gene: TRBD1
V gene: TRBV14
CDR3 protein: CASSQASDRGPNNEQFF
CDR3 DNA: TGTGCCAGCAGCCAAGCCTCAGACAGGGGCCCGAACAATGAGCAGTTCTTC

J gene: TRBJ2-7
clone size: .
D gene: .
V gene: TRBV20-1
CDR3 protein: CSAKQGDEQYF
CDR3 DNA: TGCAGTGCTAAGCAAGGAGACGAGCAGTACTTC

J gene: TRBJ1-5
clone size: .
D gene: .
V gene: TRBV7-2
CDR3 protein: CASSRDYLQPQHF
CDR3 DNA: TGTGCCAGCAGCCGGGACTATTTGCAGCCCCAGCATTTT

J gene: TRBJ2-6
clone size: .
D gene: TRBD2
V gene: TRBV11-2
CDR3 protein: CASSPRTSGRVGANVLTF
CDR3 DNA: TGTGCCAGCAGCCCGCGGACTAGCGGGAGGGTCGGGGCCAACGTCCTGACTTTC

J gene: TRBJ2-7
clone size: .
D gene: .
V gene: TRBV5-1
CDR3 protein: CASSAQGPYEQYF
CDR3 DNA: TGCGCCAGCAGCGCTCAGGGTCCCTACGAGCAGTACTTC

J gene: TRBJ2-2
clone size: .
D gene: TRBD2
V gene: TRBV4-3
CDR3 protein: CASSQPGLADVENTGELFF
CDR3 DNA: TGCGCCAGCAGCCAGCCGGGACTAGCGGATGTTGAGAACACCGGGGAGCTGTTTTTT

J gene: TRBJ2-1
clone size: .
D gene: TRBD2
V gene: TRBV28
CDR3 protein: CASSLAGGYNEQFF
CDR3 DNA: TGTGCCAGCAGTTTAGCGGGAGGGTACAATGAGCAGTTCTTC

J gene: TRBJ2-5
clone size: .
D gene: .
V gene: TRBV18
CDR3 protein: CASSSSGGETQYF
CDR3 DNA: TGTGCCAGCTCATCGTCAGGCGGGGAGACCCAGTACTTC

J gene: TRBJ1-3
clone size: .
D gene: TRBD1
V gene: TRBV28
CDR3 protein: CASSRQGPSGNTIYF
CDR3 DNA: TGTGCCAGCAGTCGACAGGGCCCCTCTGGAAACACCATATATTTT

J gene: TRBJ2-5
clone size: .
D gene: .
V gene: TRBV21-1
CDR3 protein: CASSKEVEEAPVGETQYF
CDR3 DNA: TGTGCCAGCAGCAAAGAAGTTGAAGAAGCGCCGGTGGGAGAGACCCAGTACTTC

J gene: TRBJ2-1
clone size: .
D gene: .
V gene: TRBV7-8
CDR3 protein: CASSLPWSSYNEQFF
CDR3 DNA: TGTGCCAGCAGCTTACCTTGGAGCTCCTACAATGAGCAGTTCTTC

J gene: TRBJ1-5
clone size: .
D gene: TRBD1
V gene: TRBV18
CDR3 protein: CASSLRQGVDQPQHF
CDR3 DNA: TGTGCCAGCTCACTACGCCAGGGGGTTGATCAGCCCCAGCATTTT

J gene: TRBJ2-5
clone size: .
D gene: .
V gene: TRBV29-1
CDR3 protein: CSVLGLTTGPQETQYF
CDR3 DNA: TGCAGCGTTTTGGGCCTTACGACAGGCCCCCAAGAGACCCAGTACTTC

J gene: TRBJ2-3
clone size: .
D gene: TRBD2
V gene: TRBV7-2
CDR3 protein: CASSRSGASGGTQYF
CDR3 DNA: TGTGCCAGCAGCCGTAGCGGGGCCTCGGGGGGTACGCAGTATTTT

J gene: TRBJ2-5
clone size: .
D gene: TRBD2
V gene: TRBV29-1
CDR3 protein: CSVEEGGRGPLGQETQYF
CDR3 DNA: TGCAGCGTTGAAGAGGGCGGGAGGGGACCGTTGGGGCAAGAGACCCAGTACTTC

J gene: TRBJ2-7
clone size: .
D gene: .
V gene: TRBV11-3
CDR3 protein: CASSPGTSYEQYF
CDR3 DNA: TGTGCCAGCAGCCCGGGGACTTCCTACGAGCAGTACTTC

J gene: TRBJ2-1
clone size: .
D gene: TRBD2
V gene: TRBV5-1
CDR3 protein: CASSSTSGGYNEQFF
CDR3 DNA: TGCGCCAGCAGCTCTACTAGCGGGGGCTACAATGAGCAGTTCTTC

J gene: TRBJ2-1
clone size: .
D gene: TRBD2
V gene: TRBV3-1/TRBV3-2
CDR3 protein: CASRPGLAGGRSWGEQFF
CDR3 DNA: TGTGCCAGCAGGCCGGGACTAGCGGGAGGGAGATCTTGGGGTGAGCAGTTCTTC

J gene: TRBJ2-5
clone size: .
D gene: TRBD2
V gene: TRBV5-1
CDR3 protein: CASSTGASGFQETQYF
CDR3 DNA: TGCGCCAGCAGCACGGGCGCTAGCGGGTTCCAAGAGACCCAGTACTTC

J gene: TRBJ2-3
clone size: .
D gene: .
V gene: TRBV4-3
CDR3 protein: CASSQGDLQGWGTDTQYF
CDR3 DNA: TGCGCCAGCAGCCAAGGCGATTTACAGGGATGGGGCACAGATACGCAGTATTTT